The 2 T cell receptor beta chains given below trace back to one sample, sequenced in a study of blood T cells in healthy people across ages. Alongside a J-beta primer mix, a sample-barcoded 5' primer served in a second PCR lasting roughly 6 to 11 cycles. MiXCR, run by TCRdb on the 5' RACE reads, gives a single entry per CDR3 protein. The sample consists of over 950,000 distinct CDR3 sequences, around two fifths of them appearing once. The sequencing input was blood. The receptors were gathered from a young man in good health.

This clonotype was seen more than once but under ten times. The chain couples TRBV11-2 to TRBJ2-1; D is uncertain. The V end was cut by 1 base, the J end by 10 bases, with 11 bases between. Germline assignment: CDR1 SGHAT and CDR2 FQNNGV. The CDR3 has 13 amino acids. CDR3 in amino acids: CASSLVTLKEQFF. Here the CDR3 DNA reads TGTGCCAGCAGCTTAGTCACGTTAAAAGAGCAGTTCTTC.

Worth noting for this clonotype: A junction end diverges from the germline sequence, so it may reflect a read error. The chain links TRBV3-1 to TRBJ2-3, with D perhaps matching TRBD2 (7 bases). The CDR3 length is 16 residues. Germline V CDR1 and CDR2: LGHDT, YNNKEL (reference sequence). CDR3 sequence reads: CAGSQVSGGLNDTQYF. CDR3 bases: TGTGCCGGCAGCCAAGTCTCGGGGGGCCTAAATGATACGCAGTATTTT.